The sequence of this T cell receptor (beta chain) was determined in a study of vaccination and CD4 T cells after COVID-19. Study summary: Convalescent patients gave post-COVID blood a median about 110 days post-diagnosis, range 35 to 161. The authors exposed cells to overlapping spike peptides derived from SARS-CoV-2, HCoV-NL63, HCoV-OC43 and HCoV-229E.

This clonotype has a handful of counts. The antigen is undetermined. Noted treatment: approximately nine-day PBMC culture with coronavirus spike peptide pools or control peptides (ViraFEST assay). Negative selection separated CD4+ T cells from approximately ten-day cultures. Cultured CD4+ T-cell DNA underwent Oncomine TCR Beta short-read sequencing. TCRdb reprocessed the PCR reads with MiXCR, giving one entry per CDR3 protein. The table lists 15,000 to 20,000 distinct CDR3 sequences, approximately 54% of them singletons. Material: CD4+ T cells from blood, cultured in vitro. The clonotype originates from a human donor who had recovered from COVID-19.

The CDR3 DNA reads as TGCAGTGCTAGACCGGCCTTCCCCGGGGAGCTGTTTTTT. Translation gives CSARPAFPGELFF. V is TRBV20-1 and J is TRBJ2-2; D is unclear. Trimming shortened V by 2 bases and J by 6 bases, and 10 bases separated the two germline ends. Germline V gives CDR1 DFQATT, CDR2 SNEGSKA (reference sequence). The length of the CDR3 is 13 residues.